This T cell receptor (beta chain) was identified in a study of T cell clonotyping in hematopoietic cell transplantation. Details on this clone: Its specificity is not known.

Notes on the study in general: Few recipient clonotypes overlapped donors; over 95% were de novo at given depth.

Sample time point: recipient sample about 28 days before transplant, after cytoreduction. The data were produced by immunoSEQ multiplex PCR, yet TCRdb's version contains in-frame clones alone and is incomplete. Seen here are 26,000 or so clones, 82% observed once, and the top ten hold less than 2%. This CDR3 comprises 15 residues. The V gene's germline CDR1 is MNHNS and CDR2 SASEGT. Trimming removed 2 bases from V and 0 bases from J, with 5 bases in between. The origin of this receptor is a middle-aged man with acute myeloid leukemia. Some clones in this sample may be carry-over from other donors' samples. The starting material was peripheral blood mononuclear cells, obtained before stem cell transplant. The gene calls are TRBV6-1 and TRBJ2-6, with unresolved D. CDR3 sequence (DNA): TGTGCCAGCAGTGAACCCGGCTCTGGGGCCAACGTCCTGACTTTC. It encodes CASSEPGSGANVLTF.